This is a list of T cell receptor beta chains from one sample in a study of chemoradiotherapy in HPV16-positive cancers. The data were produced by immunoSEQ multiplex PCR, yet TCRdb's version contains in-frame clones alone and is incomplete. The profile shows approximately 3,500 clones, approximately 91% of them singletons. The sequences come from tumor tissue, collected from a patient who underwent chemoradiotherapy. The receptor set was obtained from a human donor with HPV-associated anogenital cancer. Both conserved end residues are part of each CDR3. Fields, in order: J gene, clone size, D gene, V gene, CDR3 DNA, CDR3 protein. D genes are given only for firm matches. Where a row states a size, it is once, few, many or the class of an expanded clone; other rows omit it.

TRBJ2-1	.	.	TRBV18	TGTGCCAGCTCAGGGGACATTAATGAGCAGTTCTTC	CASSGDINEQFF
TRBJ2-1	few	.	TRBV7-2	TGTGCCAGCAGCTTAGTATTTACCAGCTACAATGAGCAGTTCTTC	CASSLVFTSYNEQFF
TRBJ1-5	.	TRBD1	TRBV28	TGTGCCAGCAGTTTAGGTGCGGGACAGGGGAATGTCTTGCCCCAGCATTTT	CASSLGAGQGNVLPQHF
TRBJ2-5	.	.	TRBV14	TGTGCCAGCAGCACAAGGGCTGGGGCCCAGTACTTC	CASSTRAGAQYF
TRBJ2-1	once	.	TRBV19	TGTGCCAGTAGTCCCCGGGTAGCCGCTAATGAGCAGTTCTTC	CASSPRVAANEQFF
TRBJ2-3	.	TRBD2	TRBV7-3	TGTGCCAGCAGCTTTACTAGCGGGAGGTGGGATACGCAGTATTTT	CASSFTSGRWDTQYF
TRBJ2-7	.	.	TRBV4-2	TGTGCCAGCAGCCAAGAAGACAGCCTTGGCAACTCCTACGAGCAGTACTTC	CASSQEDSLGNSYEQYF
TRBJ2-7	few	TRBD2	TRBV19	TGTGCCAGTAGTGAAACTAGCGGGAGGGCCTACGAGCAGTACTTC	CASSETSGRAYEQYF
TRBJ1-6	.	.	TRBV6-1	TGTGCCACCACCGGAGGTAACTCCTATAATTCACCCCTCCACTTT	CATTGGNSYNSPLHF
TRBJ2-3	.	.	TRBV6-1	TGTGCCAGCAGTGAAGCGAGACCCGGGTGGGGCACAGATACGCAGTATTTT	CASSEARPGWGTDTQYF
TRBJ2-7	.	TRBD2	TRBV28	TGTGCCAGCGAGGGACTAGCGGGCCCCTACGAGCAGTACTTC	CASEGLAGPYEQYF
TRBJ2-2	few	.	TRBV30	TGTGCCTGGGGGTCTAACACCGGGGAGCTGTTTTTT	CAWGSNTGELFF
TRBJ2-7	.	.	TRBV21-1	TGTGCCAGCAGCCCCCTAGGGATTTGGTACGAGCAGTACTTC	CASSPLGIWYEQYF
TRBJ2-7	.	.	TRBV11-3	TGTGCCAGCAGCTTTTCCAGCCCACCCTACGAGCAGTACTTC	CASSFSSPPYEQYF
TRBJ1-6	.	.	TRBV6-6	TGTGCCAGCAGTTACCAGGAACGAAAACAGCCCCTCCACTTT	CASSYQERKQPLHF
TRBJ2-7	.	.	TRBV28	TGTGCCAGCCGAGAAGTTTCATCCTACGAGCAGTACTTC	CASREVSSYEQYF
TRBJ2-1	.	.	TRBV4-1	TGCGCCAGCAGCCAAGTGTTGGTGAACGGCTACAATGAGCAGTTCTTC	CASSQVLVNGYNEQFF
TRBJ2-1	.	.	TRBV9	TGTGCCAGCAGCGAAGGGGGGCGCGAAGATGATGAGCAGTTCTTC	CASSEGGREDDEQFF
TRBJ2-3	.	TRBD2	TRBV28	TGTGCCAGCACCCAGGGAGGCGGGAGGTCCACAGATACGCAGTATTTT	CASTQGGGRSTDTQYF
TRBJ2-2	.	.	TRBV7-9	TGTGCCAGCAGCCAGACAGAGGGGGGGCTGTTTTTT	CASSQTEGGLFF
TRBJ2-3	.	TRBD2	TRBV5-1	TGCGCCAGCCGTAGCGGGGCCAGCACAGATACGCAGTATTTT	CASRSGASTDTQYF
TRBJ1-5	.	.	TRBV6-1	TGTGCCAGCAGTGAAATTGGCAGGGCCAATCAGCCCCAGCATTTT	CASSEIGRANQPQHF
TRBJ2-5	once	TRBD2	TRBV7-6	TGTGCCAGCAGCTTTCTAGCGGGGTACCAAGAGACCCAGTACTTC	CASSFLAGYQETQYF
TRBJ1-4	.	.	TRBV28	TGTGCCAGCAGTTCGGACGGAGTTAATGAAAAACTGTTTTTT	CASSSDGVNEKLFF
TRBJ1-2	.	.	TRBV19	TGTGCCAGTAGTATAGGGGACGCCGGAAACTATGGCTACACCTTC	CASSIGDAGNYGYTF
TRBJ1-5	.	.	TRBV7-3	TGTGCCAGCAGCTTGCAGGGGCCCAAAGATCAGCCCCAGCATTTT	CASSLQGPKDQPQHF
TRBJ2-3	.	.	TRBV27	TGTGCCAGCAGTTTCGCCTCGTCCCCCCCAGATACGCAGTATTTT	CASSFASSPPDTQYF
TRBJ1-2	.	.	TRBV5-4	TGTGCCAGCAGCTTGCAGGGCTATGGCTACACCTTC	CASSLQGYGYTF
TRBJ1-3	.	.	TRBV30	TGTGCCTGGAGTGTAGGGCGAAACACCATATATTTT	CAWSVGRNTIYF
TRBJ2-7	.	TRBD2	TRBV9	TGTGCCAGCGGGAGCGGGAGTCTCCACGAGCAGTACTTC	CASGSGSLHEQYF
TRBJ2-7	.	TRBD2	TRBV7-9	TGTGCCAGCAGCTTAGTTAGCGGGAGCTCCTACGAGCAGTACTTC	CASSLVSGSSYEQYF
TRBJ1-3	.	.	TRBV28	TGTGCCAGCAGTCCCCCCGGAGGAGGACAGAAGGGAAACACCATATATTTT	CASSPPGGGQKGNTIYF
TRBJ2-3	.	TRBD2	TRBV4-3	TGCGCCAGCAGCCGCGGACTAGCGGGCGGCACAGATACGCAGTATTTT	CASSRGLAGGTDTQYF
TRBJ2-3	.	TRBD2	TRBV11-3	TGTGCCAGCAGCGGCGCGGGGCTAGCGGGAGGGACAGATACGCAGTATTTT	CASSGAGLAGGTDTQYF
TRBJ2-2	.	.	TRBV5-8	TGTGCCAGCAGCTTGGTTAGAGGAGGGCCGACCCCCGGGGAGCTGTTTTTT	CASSLVRGGPTPGELFF
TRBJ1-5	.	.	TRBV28	TGTGCCAGCAGTTTGCAGGGAAATCAGCCCCAGCATTTT	CASSLQGNQPQHF
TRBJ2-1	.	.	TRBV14	TGTGCCAGCAGCCAAGAGGTATGGACCGCCTACAATGAGCAGTTCTTC	CASSQEVWTAYNEQFF
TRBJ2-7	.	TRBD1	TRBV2	TGTGCCAGCAGTGAAGGGTCGGGGACAGGCCTCTACGACGAGCAGTACTTC	CASSEGSGTGLYDEQYF
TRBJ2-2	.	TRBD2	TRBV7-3	TGTGCCAGCAGCTTAAGCCCCCTAGCGGGAGGGCCCTCTGTTCGGACCGGGGAGCTGTTTTTT	CASSLSPLAGGPSVRTGELFF
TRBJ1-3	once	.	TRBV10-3	TGTGCCATCAGTGAAACACAGGGATCCGGAAACACCATATATTTT	CAISETQGSGNTIYF
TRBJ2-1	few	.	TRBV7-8	TGTGCCAGCAAGCTTAACGCAGGAGCCAGCGCCAGCTCCTACAATGAGCAGTTCTTC	CASKLNAGASASSYNEQFF
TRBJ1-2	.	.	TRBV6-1	TGTGCCAGCAGTGAAGCAGGGGGTCTGGGTGGCTACACCTTC	CASSEAGGLGGYTF
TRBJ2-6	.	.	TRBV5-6	TGTGCCAGCAGCTTCCCGCCGAGCTCTGGGGCCAACGTCCTGACTTTC	CASSFPPSSGANVLTF
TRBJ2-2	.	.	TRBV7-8	TGTGCCAGCAGCTTAGCGGGGGGCGGGAGCAGCGGGGAGCTGTTTTTT	CASSLAGGGSSGELFF
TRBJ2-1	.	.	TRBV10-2	TGCGCCAGCAGTGAAGATAACTACAATGAGCAGTTCTTC	CASSEDNYNEQFF
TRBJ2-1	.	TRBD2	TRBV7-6	TGTGCCAGCAGCTTACGGGGAGGGTACAATGAGCAGTTCTTC	CASSLRGGYNEQFF
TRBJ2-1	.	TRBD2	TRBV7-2	TGTGCCAGCAGCTTTCCTCTAGCGGGATTCTCCTACAATGAGCAGTTCTTC	CASSFPLAGFSYNEQFF
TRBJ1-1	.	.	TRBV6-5	TGTGCCAGCAGTCGATTAAGGAACACTGAAGCTTTCTTT	CASSRLRNTEAFF
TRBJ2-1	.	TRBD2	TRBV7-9	TGTGCCAGCAGTTTCTTACCGGGACTAGTTTACAATGAGCAGTTCTTC	CASSFLPGLVYNEQFF
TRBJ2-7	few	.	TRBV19	TGTGCCAGTAGTGCCGGTAACGAGCAGTACTTC	CASSAGNEQYF
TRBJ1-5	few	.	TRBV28	TGTGCCAGCAGTTTGGGGCAGCCCCAGCATTTT	CASSLGQPQHF
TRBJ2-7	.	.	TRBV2	TGTGCCAGCAGTACCTTCTCTACCTACGAGCAGTACTTC	CASSTFSTYEQYF
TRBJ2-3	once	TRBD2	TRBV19	TGTGCCAGTAGTATTCCAGCGGGAGGGCACACAGATACGCAGTATTTT	CASSIPAGGHTDTQYF
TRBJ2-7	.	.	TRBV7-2	TGTGCCAGCAGCGGCACCTACGAGCAGTACTTC	CASSGTYEQYF
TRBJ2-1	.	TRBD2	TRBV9	TGTGCCAGCACCACAGGATGGGGAGGGCCAATTGAGCAGTTCTTC	CASTTGWGGPIEQFF
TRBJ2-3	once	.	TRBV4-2	TGTGCCAGCAGCCAAGAAAGGGCAGCGACAGATACGCAGTATTTT	CASSQERAATDTQYF
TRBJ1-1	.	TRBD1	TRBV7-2	TGTGCCAGCAGCTCGACAGGGGGCGTCGTTGAAGCTTTCTTT	CASSSTGGVVEAFF